The entry below gives a single T cell receptor (beta chain) sequence along with its context. Distinct nucleotide sequences in the sample also encode this CDR3. In the source study's methods: Scientists estimated how many nucleated cells there were by amplifying reference gene primers. Clones were read by immunoSEQ multiplex PCR, and TCRdb kept only the in-frame ones, dropping some. V and J calls and clone size are given by that table; D and trimming were obtained from the DNA. This sample has approximately 200,000 clones, with under 85% found just once. These data originate in a study of blood T cell repertoires in COVID-19. Germline V gives CDR1 MNHEY, CDR2 SVGAGI. The CDR3 is 12 residues long. V lost 8 bases and J lost 2, with 10 bases in between.

This TCR came from a man aged 60-69 years who had recovered from COVID-19. What was sequenced was PBMCs or T cells enriched from blood (not recorded which). This chain connects TRBV6-5 to TRBJ2-7; D is uncertain. The CDR3 DNA is TGTGCCAGCCGAACAGTCCCCTACGAGCAGTACTTC. Its translation is CASRTVPYEQYF.